This record covers a single TCR beta chain. CDR1 is MDHEN, CDR2 SYDVKM, per germline. The CDR3 consists of 14 residues. Trimming took off 7 bases at V and 11 bases at J, with 21 bases between the two ends. Repertoires were generated with immunoSEQ multiplex PCR, while TCRdb's copy carries only in-frame clones and drops some. This table has 2 million to 2.5 million clones, around 95% appearing once. The data stem from a study of shared clonotypes between healthy human individuals. The V call is TRBV28, the J call TRBJ1-3; D ambiguous. The clonotype was recovered from a man aged 18 to 30 in good health. Sequences were obtained from naive CD4+ T cells sorted from blood. Sample subset: CD45RA+ positively selected. CDR3: CASKGSLGIRAIYF. The CDR3 DNA is TGTGCCAGCAAAGGTTCGCTCGGAATACGCGCCATATATTTT. Supplemented by reference TRBV28 and TRBJ1-3, the full variable domain reads DVKVTQSSRYLVKRTGEKVFLECVQDMDHENMFWYRQDPGLGLRLIYFSYDVKMKEKGDIPEGYSVSREKKERFSLILESASTNQTSMYLCASKGSLGIRAIYFGEGSWLTVV.